This T cell receptor (beta chain) is drawn from a study of kidney transplant recipient with SARS-CoV-2 infection. TCRdb ran MiXCR on the reads and lists one entry per CDR3 protein. This sample carries approximately 240,000 distinct CDR3 sequences, 29% of them seen once, and the ten largest clones take roughly 7%. Many counts were recorded for this clonotype. Between the trimmed V and J ends, which lost 0 bases and 2 bases, there was a span of 11 bases. Germline V lookup: CDR1 MNHEY, CDR2 SVGAGI. The CDR3 has 15 amino acids. The chain recombines TRBV6-5 with TRBJ2-7; D is possibly TRBD2 (5 bases). This specimen consisted of a blood sample, obtained at baseline and on day 111 from a kidney transplant recipient. The clonotype originates from a male patient in his 30s who had COVID-19 and was a kidney transplant recipient. Some T cells may have originated in the graft donor. The CDR3 DNA reads as TGTGCCAGCAGTTACTCGCCTCTGGGAGCCTACGAGCAGTACTTC. As protein: CASSYSPLGAYEQYF.